Shown below are 6 T cell receptor beta chains from a single sample sequenced in a study of T cells in Graves' hyperthyroidism and ophthalmopathy. The CDR3 regions of TCR beta were amplified from RNA transcripts. Primed by the HTBI set, a first-round RT-PCR was run on the TCR CDR3. One entry per CDR3 protein, called by TCRdb with MiXCR from the multiplex PCR reads. The table has hundreds of thousands of distinct CDR3 sequences, approximately 42% seen once; the top ten hold 6.5% to 9%. Sequenced sample: peripheral blood or thyroid tissue (not recorded which). The receptors originated from an adult man with Graves' disease, either hyperthyroidism or ophthalmopathy (not recorded which).

With respect to this clonotype: A much more abundant neighbour one base away suggests this may be a read error. This sequence joins TRBV11-2 and TRBJ1-4; D is unclear. Trimming removed 8 bases at V and 0 bases at J, with 10 bases between. There are 14 residues in the CDR3. CDR1 and CDR2 (germline): SGHAT, FQNNGV. Here the CDR3 DNA reads TGTGCCAGCGGCTACGGTGCAACTAATGAAAAACTGTTTTTT. As protein: CASGYGATNEKLFF.

The chain carries TRBV5-1 and TRBJ2-7; 9 bases map to TRBD1. V lost 3 bases, J lost 5 bases, and 6 bases stayed unmatched. Germline V lookup: CDR1 SGHRS, CDR2 YFSETQ. The CDR3 length is 14 residues. In nucleotides, the CDR3 is TGCGCCAGCAGCTCACTGGGACAGGGCAACGAGCAGTACTTC. It is translated as CASSSLGQGNEQYF.

This clonotype has ten or more counts. The chain joins TRBV20-1 to TRBJ1-5; perhaps TRBD1 as D (6 bases). Between the trimmed V and J ends, which lost 2 bases and 1 base, there was a span of 9 bases. Germline CDR1 DFQATT, CDR2 SNEGSKA (reference sequence). This CDR3 has 14 amino acids. The CDR3 region has the DNA TGCAGTGCTAGATGGGGGCAAAGCAATCAGCCCCAGCATTTT. Its protein is CSARWGQSNQPQHF.

This clonotype was observed many times. One end of the junction fails to match germline, which may point to a read error. V gene TRBV7-2 combines with J gene TRBJ1-6; D not certain. The V gene's germline CDR1 is SGHTA and CDR2 FQGNSA. CDR3 length: 12 residues. The CDR3 DNA follows: TGTGCCAGCAGCGTAGCCCCGTCACCCCTCCACTTT. This translates into CASSVAPSPLHF.

This clonotype was seen a few times. The J gene is TRBJ2-2, the V gene TRBV29-1; TRBD2 matches at 14 bases. The junction had 8 bases not matched to a gene; V was cut back by 4 bases and J by 7 bases. The V gene's germline CDR1 is SQVTM and CDR2 ANQGSEA. CDR3 size: 16 residues. The CDR3 spells CSVAKGLAGGNGELFF. The CDR3 DNA reads TGCAGCGTTGCCAAAGGACTAGCGGGAGGTAACGGGGAGCTGTTTTTT.

The sample holds one count of this clonotype. The V gene is TRBV25-1, the J gene TRBJ1-2; D call uncertain. CDR1 is MGHDK, CDR2 SYGVNS, per germline. Trimming took off 5 bases at V and 9 bases at J, with 19 bases between the two ends. The CDR3 runs to 14 residues. The CDR3 is CASSYLPEGLSYTF. The CDR3 nucleotides are TGTGCCAGCAGTTACCTCCCGGAGGGCTTGAGCTACACCTTC.